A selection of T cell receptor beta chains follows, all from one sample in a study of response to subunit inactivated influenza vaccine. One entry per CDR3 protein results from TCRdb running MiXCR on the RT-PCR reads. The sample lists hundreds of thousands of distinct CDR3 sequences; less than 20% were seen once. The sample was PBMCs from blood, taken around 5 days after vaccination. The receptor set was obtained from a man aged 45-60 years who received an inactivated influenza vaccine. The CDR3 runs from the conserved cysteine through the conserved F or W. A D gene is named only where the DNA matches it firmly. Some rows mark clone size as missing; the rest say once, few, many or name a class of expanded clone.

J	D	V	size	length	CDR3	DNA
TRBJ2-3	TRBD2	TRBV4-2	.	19	CASSQGPRPSGRFTDTQYF	TGTGCCAGCAGCCAAGGGCCACGGCCTAGCGGGAGATTTACAGATACGCAGTATTTT
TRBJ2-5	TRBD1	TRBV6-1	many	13	CASSRQGRETQYF	TGTGCCAGCAGTAGACAGGGAAGAGAGACCCAGTACTTC
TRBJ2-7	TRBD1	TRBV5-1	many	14	CASSSGQRTYEQYF	TGCGCCAGCAGCTCGGGACAGAGAACCTACGAGCAGTACTTC
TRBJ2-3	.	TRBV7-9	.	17	CASSPHGGAGAADTQYF	TGTGCCAGCAGCCCGCATGGGGGGGCGGGGGCCGCAGATACGCAGTATTTT
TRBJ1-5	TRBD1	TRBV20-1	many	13	CSATQGGNQPQHF	TGCAGTGCCACGCAGGGGGGGAATCAGCCCCAGCATTTT
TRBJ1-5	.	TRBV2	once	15	CASSEFRDNNQPQHF	TGTGCCAGCAGTGAATTTCGGGACAACAATCAGCCCCAGCATTTT
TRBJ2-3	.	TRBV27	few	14	CASRKDRATDTQYF	TGTGCCAGCAGAAAGGACAGAGCGACAGATACGCAGTATTTT
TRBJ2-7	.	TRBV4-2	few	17	CASSQDWSEKYSYEQYF	TGTGCCAGCAGCCAAGATTGGTCCGAGAAATACTCCTACGAGCAGTACTTC
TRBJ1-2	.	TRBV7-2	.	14	CASSLDAGLRGYTF	TGTGCCAGCAGCTTAGATGCAGGGCTTCGTGGCTACACCTTC
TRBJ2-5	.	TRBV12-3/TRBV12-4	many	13	CASSRDIQETQYF	TGTGCCAGCAGCCGGGACATCCAAGAGACCCAGTACTTC
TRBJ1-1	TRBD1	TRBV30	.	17	CAWSTGTGWGRSPEAFF	TGTGCCTGGAGCACCGGGACAGGGTGGGGGAGAAGTCCTGAAGCTTTCTTT
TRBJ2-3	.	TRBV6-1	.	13	CASTPHGTSTQYF	TGTGCCAGCACTCCTCACGGGACATCCACGCAGTATTTT
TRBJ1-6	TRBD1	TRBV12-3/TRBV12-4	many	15	CASRDRGTYNSPLHF	TGTGCCAGCAGGGACAGGGGTACCTATAATTCACCCCTCCACTTT
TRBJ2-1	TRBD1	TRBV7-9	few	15	CASSSRQGIYNEQFF	TGTGCCAGCAGCTCCCGACAGGGCATCTACAATGAGCAGTTCTTC
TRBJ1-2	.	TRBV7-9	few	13	CASSPQRNYGYTF	TGTGCCAGCAGCCCACAGAGAAACTATGGCTACACCTTC
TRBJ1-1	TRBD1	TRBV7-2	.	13	CASRPAGGTEAFF	TGTGCCAGCAGGCCTGCAGGGGGCACTGAAGCTTTCTTT
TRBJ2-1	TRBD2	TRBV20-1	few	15	CSAPRTSGGNNEQFF	TGCAGTGCCCCCCGTACTAGCGGGGGAAACAATGAGCAGTTCTTC
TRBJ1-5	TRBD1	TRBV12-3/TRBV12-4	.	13	CASGQGFEQPQHF	TGTGCCAGCGGACAGGGGTTTGAGCAGCCCCAGCATTTT
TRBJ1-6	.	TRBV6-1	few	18	CASSENTGWDSRNSPLHF	TGTGCCAGCAGTGAAAATACGGGGTGGGACTCACGTAATTCACCCCTCCACTTT
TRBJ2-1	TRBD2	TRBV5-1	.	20	CASSTIPGLAGGVEVREQFF	TGCGCCAGCAGCACCATACCGGGACTAGCGGGAGGTGTGGAGGTTCGAGAGCAGTTCTTC
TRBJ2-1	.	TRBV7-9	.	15	CASSLGPALHNEQFF	TGTGCCAGCAGCTTAGGGCCAGCCCTACACAATGAGCAGTTCTTC
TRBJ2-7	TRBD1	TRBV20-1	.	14	CSAIGQGDPYEQYF	TGCAGTGCAATTGGACAGGGGGACCCCTACGAGCAGTACTTC
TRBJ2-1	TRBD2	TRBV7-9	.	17	CASSLAWAGVSYNEQFF	TGTGCCAGCAGCTTAGCGTGGGCGGGAGTCTCCTACAATGAGCAGTTCTTC
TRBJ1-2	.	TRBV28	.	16	CASRKLRMGLHYGYTF	TGTGCCAGCAGGAAGCTACGTATGGGGCTGCACTATGGCTACACCTTC
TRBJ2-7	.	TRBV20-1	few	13	CSAREPGWFEQYF	TGCAGTGCTAGAGAACCCGGTTGGTTCGAGCAGTACTTC
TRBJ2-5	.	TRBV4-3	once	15	CASSQDDTGLETQYF	TGCGCCAGCAGCCAAGACGATACAGGGTTGGAGACCCAGTACTTC
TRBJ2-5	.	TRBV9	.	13	CASSVGVWETQYF	TGTGCCAGCAGCGTAGGGGTCTGGGAGACCCAGTACTTC
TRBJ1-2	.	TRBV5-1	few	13	CASSLANNYGYTF	TGCGCCAGCAGCTTGGCAAATAACTATGGCTACACCTTC
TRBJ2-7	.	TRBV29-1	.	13	CSVGGTVGYEQYF	TGCAGCGTTGGGGGGACCGTGGGGTACGAGCAGTACTTC
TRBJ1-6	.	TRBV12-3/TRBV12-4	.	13	CASSLGGHSPLHF	TGTGCCAGCAGTTTGGGTGGACATTCACCCCTCCACTTT
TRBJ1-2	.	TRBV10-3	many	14	CAISDAAGIRGYTF	TGTGCCATCAGTGACGCGGCAGGGATTCGCGGCTACACCTTC
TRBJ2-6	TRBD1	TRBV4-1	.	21	CASSQASLGQGQGFGANVLTF	TGCGCCAGCAGCCAAGCCAGTCTGGGACAGGGTCAGGGCTTTGGGGCCAACGTCCTGACTTTC
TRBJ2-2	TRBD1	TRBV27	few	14	CASRQGVVAGELFF	TGTGCCAGCAGACAGGGGGTCGTCGCCGGGGAGCTGTTTTTT
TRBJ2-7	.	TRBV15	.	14	CATSRAGQSYEQYF	TGTGCCACCAGCAGAGCCGGGCAGTCCTACGAGCAGTACTTC
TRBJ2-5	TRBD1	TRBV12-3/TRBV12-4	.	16	CASSSAPWTGRETQYF	TGTGCCAGCAGTTCCGCGCCCTGGACAGGGAGAGAGACCCAGTACTTC
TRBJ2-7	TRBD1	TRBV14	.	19	CASSPWPVGTGIELYEQYF	TGTGCCAGCAGCCCGTGGCCGGTTGGGACAGGGATCGAGTTGTACGAGCAGTACTTC
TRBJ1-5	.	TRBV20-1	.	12	CSVNGRDQPQHF	TGCAGTGTAAATGGGCGAGATCAGCCCCAGCATTTT
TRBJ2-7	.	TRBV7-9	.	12	CASSLTALEQYF	TGTGCCAGCAGCCTAACAGCTTTGGAGCAGTACTTC
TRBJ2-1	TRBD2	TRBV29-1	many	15	CSVVRASGRYNEQFF	TGCAGCGTTGTGCGGGCTAGCGGGAGATACAATGAGCAGTTCTTC
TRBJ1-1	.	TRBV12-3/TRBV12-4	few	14	CASSPGNKGAEAFF	TGTGCCAGCAGTCCAGGAAACAAGGGCGCTGAAGCTTTCTTT
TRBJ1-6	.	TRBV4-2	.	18	CASSHHGQLSSYNSPLHF	TGTGCCAGCAGCCATCACGGACAACTGAGCTCCTATAATTCACCCCTCCACTTT
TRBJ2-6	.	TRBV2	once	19	CASTFSLTGPRSGANVLTF	TGTGCCAGCACTTTTTCCCTTACAGGGCCCCGCTCTGGGGCCAACGTCCTGACTTTC
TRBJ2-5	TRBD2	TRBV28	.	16	CASSLDTSGALETQYF	TGTGCCAGCAGTTTAGATACCAGCGGGGCATTGGAGACCCAGTACTTC
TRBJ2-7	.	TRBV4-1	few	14	CASSQVGQIYEQYF	TGCGCCAGCAGCCAAGTTGGTCAGATCTACGAGCAGTACTTC
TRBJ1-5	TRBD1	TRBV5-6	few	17	CASSLGQGGYSNQPQHF	TGTGCCAGCAGCTTGGGACAGGGTGGATATAGCAATCAGCCCCAGCATTTT
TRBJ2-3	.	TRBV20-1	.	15	CSARSSGHVTDTQYF	TGCAGTGCTAGATCCAGCGGGCACGTAACAGATACGCAGTATTTT
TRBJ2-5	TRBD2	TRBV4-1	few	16	CASSHPLAGGRETQYF	TGCGCCAGCAGCCATCCACTAGCGGGGGGGCGTGAGACCCAGTACTTC
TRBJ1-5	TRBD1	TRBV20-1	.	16	CSARLGGQGIKQPQHF	TGCAGTGCTAGACTGGGCGGACAGGGGATAAAACAGCCCCAGCATTTT
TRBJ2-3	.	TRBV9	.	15	CASSTRGAVTDTQYF	TGTGCCAGCAGCACTAGGGGGGCTGTTACAGATACGCAGTATTTT
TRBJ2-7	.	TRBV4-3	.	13	CASSQEAGSEQYF	TGCGCCAGCAGCCAAGAGGCAGGCTCCGAGCAGTACTTC
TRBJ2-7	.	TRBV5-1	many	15	CASSLEGRGIDEQYF	TGCGCCAGCAGCTTGGAGGGCAGGGGAATCGACGAGCAGTACTTC